The 24 T cell receptor beta chains presented below share a single source sample, sequenced in a study of technical replicates of blood from a handful of donors. TCRdb keeps only in-frame clones here, not all; method: immunoSEQ multiplex PCR. The sample includes 65,000 to 70,000 clones, around nine tenths of them seen just once. Sample: PBMCs. Receptor source: a human donor in good health. Some clones in this sample may be carry-over from other donors' samples.

The J gene is TRBJ2-5, the V gene TRBV6-6; 9 nucleotides match TRBD1. Per germline, CDR1 MNHNY and CDR2 SVGAGI (reference sequence). Trimming removed 6 bases from V and 2 bases from J; junction bases left unmatched: 4. The CDR3 covers 14 residues. As DNA, the CDR3 is TGTGCCAGCAGGGAGACAGGGGGGCAAGAGACCCAGTACTTC. Translation gives CASRETGGQETQYF.

V and J are TRBV19 and TRBJ2-1; TRBD1 matches at 8 bases. CDR3 length equals 13 residues. The germline V gene has CDR1 LNHDA and CDR2 SQIVND (reference sequence). The V gene end was trimmed by 7 bases and the J gene end by 5 bases; junction bases not matched to a gene: 4. The CDR3 nucleotides are TGTGCCAGTACCAGGACAGGGAACAATGAGCAGTTCTTC. Amino acid sequence: CASTRTGNNEQFF.

V and J are TRBV27 and TRBJ2-3, with 8 bases that match TRBD1. The CDR3 length is 15 residues. The J segment lost 1 base and the V segment lost 3 bases, leaving 3 bases of the junction unmatched. Germline V gives CDR1 MNHEY, CDR2 SMNVEV (reference sequence). The CDR3 loop is CASSFPTGGTDTQYF. CDR3 bases: TGTGCCAGCAGTTTCCCGACAGGGGGCACAGATACGCAGTATTTT.

The V gene is TRBV29-1, the J gene TRBJ2-2; D is ambiguous. The length of the CDR3 is 13 residues. Germline loops: CDR1 SQVTM, CDR2 ANQGSEA. V was clipped by 1 base and J by 4 bases, with 7 bases between them. This CDR3 is CSVEVSGTGELFF. CDR3 sequence (DNA): TGCAGCGTTGAAGTTAGTGGCACCGGGGAGCTGTTTTTT.

The chain links TRBV19 to TRBJ1-5, with a possible D match to TRBD1 (5 bases). CDR3 length: 11 residues. Germline V gene data show CDR1 as LNHDA and CDR2 as SQIVND (reference sequence). Trimming cost V 7 bases and J 10 bases, with 11 bases left between them. CDR3 nucleotide sequence: TGTGCCAGTACGGGGGTAGGTCCCCAGCATTTT. This encodes CASTGVGPQHF.

The gene calls are TRBV9 and TRBJ2-2, with TRBD2 identical over 10 bases. Unmatched junction bases numbered 9, after V lost 1 base and J lost 0 bases. This CDR3 comprises 19 residues. Germline V CDR1 and CDR2: SGDLS, YYNGEE. The CDR3 protein is CASSVSGTSARANTGELFF. For the CDR3, the DNA is TGTGCCAGCAGCGTATCTGGGACTAGCGCGCGAGCGAACACCGGGGAGCTGTTTTTT.

V gene TRBV7-9 combines with J gene TRBJ1-5; D gene unclear. The germline gives CDR1 SEHNR, CDR2 FQNEAQ (reference sequence). The CDR3 contains 16 residues. Trimming shortened V by 4 bases and J by 6 bases, and 19 bases separated the two germline ends. The CDR3 DNA reads as TGTGCCAGCAGCTCCTATGTCGGGAGGACCGGTCAGCCCCAGCATTTT. It encodes CASSSYVGRTGQPQHF.

Written as DNA, the CDR3 is TGTGCCAGCAGCGACTTAGCGGGTCTTGGGAGTGAGCAGTTCTTC. This sequence encodes CASSDLAGLGSEQFF. The chain recombines TRBV9 with TRBJ2-1; 7 nucleotides match TRBD2. The germline V gene has CDR1 SGDLS and CDR2 YYNGEE. Trimming at V came to 3 bases and at J to 9 bases, leaving 12 bases not matched to a gene. This CDR3 region has 15 residues.

This sequence joins TRBV19 and TRBJ2-1, with a tentative D call TRBD2 (5 bases). The CDR3 is made up of 17 amino acids. Germline loops: CDR1 LNHDA, CDR2 SQIVND (reference sequence). Deletions cut 5 bases from V and 1 base from J, with 18 bases between. The CDR3 loop reads CASSYLRGSGSYNEQFF. CDR3 nucleotide sequence: TGTGCCAGTAGTTACCTACGTGGAAGCGGTTCCTACAATGAGCAGTTCTTC.

This chain connects TRBV7-9 to TRBJ2-1; 10 bases are a match to TRBD2. Germline CDR1 is SEHNR and CDR2 is FQNEAQ (reference sequence). The trim removed 6 bases at V and 10 bases at J, leaving 15 bases unmatched. The CDR3 spans 16 residues. CDR3: CASSQIAGGPSGEQFF. The CDR3, as DNA: TGTGCCAGCAGTCAAATAGCGGGGGGCCCTAGCGGCGAGCAGTTCTTC.

The chain joins TRBV5-1 to TRBJ2-5; 12 nucleotides align to TRBD1. This CDR3 is built from 15 residues. Germline values: CDR1 SGHRS, CDR2 YFSETQ. Losses at the gene ends were 4 bases for V and 5 bases for J; bases not matched to a gene: 6. CDR3 loop: CASSNRDRGRETQYF. The CDR3 nucleotides are TGCGCCAGCAGCAACCGGGACAGGGGGCGGGAGACCCAGTACTTC. Combining the CDR3 with reference TRBV5-1 and TRBJ2-5 gives the whole variable domain KAGVTQTPRYLIKTRGQQVTLSCSPISGHRSVSWYQQTPGQGLQFLFEYFSETQRNKGNFPGRFSGRQFSNSRSEMNVSTLELGDSALYLCASSNRDRGRETQYFGPGTRLLVL.

This clone was detected once. This sequence joins TRBV4-1 and TRBJ2-3, with 9 bases aligning to TRBD2. Germline trimming cut 0 bases from V and 3 bases from J; bases unmatched to any gene: 7. Germline V gene lookup returns CDR1 MGHRA and CDR2 YSYEKL. The CDR3 spans 17 residues. CDR3 sequence reads: CASSQDQTSGLTDTQYF. The CDR3 coding sequence is TGCGCCAGCAGCCAAGATCAGACTAGCGGACTTACAGATACGCAGTATTTT.

The rearrangement uses TRBV6-1 and TRBJ2-5; 12 bases agree with TRBD1. The germline gives CDR1 MNHNS, CDR2 SASEGT. V shed 4 bases and J 4 bases; nucleotides not matched to a gene: 4. The CDR3 runs 15 residues. CDR3 amino acids: CASSVGTGGGETQYF. The CDR3 DNA reads TGTGCCAGCAGTGTCGGGACAGGGGGCGGAGAGACCCAGTACTTC.

V usage is TRBV10-3 and J usage is TRBJ2-2, with D possibly being TRBD1 (5 bases). This CDR3 is built from 14 residues. Trimming shortened V by 5 bases and J by 2 bases, and 9 bases separated the two germline ends. The germline V gene encodes CDR1 ENHRY and CDR2 SYGVKD. CDR3 in amino acids: CAISPDTNTGELFF. The CDR3 region has the DNA TGTGCCATCAGTCCGGACACCAACACCGGGGAGCTGTTTTTT.

The chain links TRBV4-3 to TRBJ2-1, with TRBD2 matching over 7 bases. With 1 base clipped from V and 7 bases from J, the junction kept 16 bases outside the gene matches. CDR1 and CDR2 (germline): LGHNA, YSLEER. CDR3 length: 18 residues. The CDR3 bases are TGCGCCAGCAGCCAAGGGAGTGGAGTGATAGGCGGGGGAAATGAGCAGTTCTTC. It translates to CASSQGSGVIGGGNEQFF.

This chain links TRBV7-8 with TRBJ2-1, with 7 bases identical to TRBD2. CDR3 length: 13 amino acids. CDR1 and CDR2 from the germline V gene are SGHVS and FQNEAQ. V was pared by 8 bases and J by 2 bases, with 3 bases of the junction left unmatched. CDR3 coding DNA: TGTGCCAGCGGGAGGGGACCCTACAATGAGCAGTTCTTC. Protein: CASGRGPYNEQFF. Filled out from reference TRBV7-8 and TRBJ2-1, the complete variable domain reads GAGVSQSPRYKVAKRGQDVALRCDPISGHVSLFWYQQALGQGPEFLTYFQNEAQLDKSGLPSDRFFAERPEGSVSTLKIQRTQQEDSAVYLCASGRGPYNEQFFGPGTRLTVL.

The chain has TRBV11-2 and TRBJ1-1; the match to TRBD1 covers 7 bases. Germline loops: CDR1 SGHAT, CDR2 FQNNGV. J was trimmed by 0 bases and V by 2 bases; bases with no gene match: 3. The length of the CDR3 is 15 residues. CDR3 loop: CASSLQGVLNTEAFF. CDR3 in DNA: TGTGCCAGCAGCTTACAGGGGGTTTTGAACACTGAAGCTTTCTTT.

A few counts support this clone. The gene calls are TRBV7-6 and TRBJ2-7, with D unclear. The V and J ends lost 10 bases and 0 bases respectively, with 13 bases between them. The CDR3 has 13 amino acids. Germline lookup yields CDR1 SGHVS and CDR2 FNYEAQ. In DNA, the CDR3 is TGTGCCACGTCTTCGACACGCTCCTACGAGCAGTACTTC. This encodes CATSSTRSYEQYF.

V and J are TRBV6-5 and TRBJ2-2; a weak D match, TRBD2 (5 bases). In germline, CDR1 is MNHEY, CDR2 SVGAGI. Trimming shortened V by 0 bases and J by 0 bases, and 8 bases separated the two germline ends. This CDR3 has 16 residues. The CDR3 loop is CASSYSKLANTGELFF. DNA for the CDR3: TGTGCCAGCAGTTACTCGAAACTAGCGAACACCGGGGAGCTGTTTTTT.

The chain is built from TRBV6-6 and TRBJ2-7; D is perhaps TRBD2 (5 bases). The CDR3 spans 12 residues. CDR1 and CDR2 from the germline V gene are MNHNY and SVGAGI (reference sequence). V dropped 6 bases and J dropped 3 bases, with 9 bases sitting between them. The CDR3 DNA follows: TGTGCCAGCAGCCCCCGGGGCTACGAGCAGTACTTC. Translating gives CASSPRGYEQYF.

This clone has a single count. The chain links TRBV5-1 to TRBJ1-1; 9 bases map to TRBD1. The CDR3 consists of 15 residues. CDR1 is SGHRS, CDR2 YFSETQ, per germline. V was pared by 4 bases and J by 4 bases, with 8 bases of the junction left unmatched. The CDR3 spells CASSPGQGWVTEAFF. The CDR3 coding sequence is TGCGCCAGCAGCCCCGGACAGGGGTGGGTCACTGAAGCTTTCTTT. Full variable domain (outside the CDR3, taken from reference TRBV5-1 and TRBJ1-1): KAGVTQTPRYLIKTRGQQVTLSCSPISGHRSVSWYQQTPGQGLQFLFEYFSETQRNKGNFPGRFSGRQFSNSRSEMNVSTLELGDSALYLCASSPGQGWVTEAFFGQGTRLTVV.

The J gene is TRBJ2-7, the V gene TRBV9, with 7 bases aligning to TRBD1. The germline V gene encodes CDR1 SGDLS and CDR2 YYNGEE. Trimming cost V 0 bases and J 2 bases; bases outside gene matches: 11. This CDR3 spans 17 amino acids. CDR3 nucleotides: TGTGCCAGCAGCGTAGTATTCTCCGGGACAGAGCCCTACGAGCAGTACTTC. It specifies CASSVVFSGTEPYEQYF.

For the CDR3, the DNA is TGTGCCAGCAGTCCAGGGGGCTGGGGCAATCAGCCCCAGCATTTT. It translates to CASSPGGWGNQPQHF. The V and J genes are TRBV11-2 and TRBJ1-5; 8 nucleotides match TRBD1. The trim removed 6 bases at V and 2 bases at J, leaving 6 bases unmatched. This CDR3 is 15 amino acids long. CDR1 is SGHAT and CDR2 is FQNNGV in the germline V gene.

This clone was detected a few times. The rearrangement links TRBV5-1 to TRBJ2-5; 8 bases are a match to TRBD2. The CDR3 totals 13 residues. V was pared by 4 bases and J by 4 bases, with 3 bases of the junction left unmatched. The germline V gene encodes CDR1 SGHRS and CDR2 YFSETQ. The CDR3 spells CASSPLAGETQYF. CDR3 sequence (DNA): TGCGCCAGCAGCCCGCTAGCGGGAGAGACCCAGTACTTC. The full variable domain, completed using reference TRBV5-1 and TRBJ2-5, is KAGVTQTPRYLIKTRGQQVTLSCSPISGHRSVSWYQQTPGQGLQFLFEYFSETQRNKGNFPGRFSGRQFSNSRSEMNVSTLELGDSALYLCASSPLAGETQYFGPGTRLLVL.